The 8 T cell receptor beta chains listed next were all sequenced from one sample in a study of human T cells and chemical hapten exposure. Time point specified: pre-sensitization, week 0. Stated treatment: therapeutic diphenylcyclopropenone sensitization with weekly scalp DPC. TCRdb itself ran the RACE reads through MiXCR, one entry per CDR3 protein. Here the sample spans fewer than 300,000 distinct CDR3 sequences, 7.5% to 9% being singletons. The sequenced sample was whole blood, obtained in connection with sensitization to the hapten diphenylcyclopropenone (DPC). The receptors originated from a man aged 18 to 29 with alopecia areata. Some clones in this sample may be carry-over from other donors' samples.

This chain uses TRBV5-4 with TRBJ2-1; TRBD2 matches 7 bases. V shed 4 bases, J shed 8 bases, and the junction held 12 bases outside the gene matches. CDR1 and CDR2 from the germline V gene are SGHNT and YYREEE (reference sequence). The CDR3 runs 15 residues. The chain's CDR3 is CASSPLPGLPYEQFF. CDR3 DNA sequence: TGTGCCAGCAGCCCCCTGCCGGGACTACCCTATGAGCAGTTCTTC.

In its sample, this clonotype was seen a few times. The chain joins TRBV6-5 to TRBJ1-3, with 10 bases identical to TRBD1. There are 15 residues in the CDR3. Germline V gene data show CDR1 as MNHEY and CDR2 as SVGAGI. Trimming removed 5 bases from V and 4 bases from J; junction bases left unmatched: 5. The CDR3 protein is CASSLDRGRGNTIYF. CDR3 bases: TGTGCCAGCAGTCTTGACAGGGGGCGAGGAAACACCATATATTTT.

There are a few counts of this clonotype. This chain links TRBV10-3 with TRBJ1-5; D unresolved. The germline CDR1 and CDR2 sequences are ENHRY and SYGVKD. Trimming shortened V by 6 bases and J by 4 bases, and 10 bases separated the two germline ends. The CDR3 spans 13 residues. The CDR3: CAIRMGSNQPQHF. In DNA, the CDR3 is TGTGCCATCAGGATGGGCAGTAATCAGCCCCAGCATTTT.

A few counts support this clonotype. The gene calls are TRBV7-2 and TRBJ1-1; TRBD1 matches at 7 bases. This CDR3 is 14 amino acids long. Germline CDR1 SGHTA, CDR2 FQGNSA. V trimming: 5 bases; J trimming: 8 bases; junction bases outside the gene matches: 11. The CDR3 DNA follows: TGTGCCAGCAGCCCTATATTATCGGACAGGGAAGCTTTCTTT. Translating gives CASSPILSDREAFF.

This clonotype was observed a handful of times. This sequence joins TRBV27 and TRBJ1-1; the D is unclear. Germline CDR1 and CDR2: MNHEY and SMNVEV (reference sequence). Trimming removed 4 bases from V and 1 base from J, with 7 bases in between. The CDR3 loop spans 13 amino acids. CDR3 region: CASSSYPNTEAFF. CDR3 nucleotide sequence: TGTGCCAGCAGTTCCTATCCGAACACTGAAGCTTTCTTT.

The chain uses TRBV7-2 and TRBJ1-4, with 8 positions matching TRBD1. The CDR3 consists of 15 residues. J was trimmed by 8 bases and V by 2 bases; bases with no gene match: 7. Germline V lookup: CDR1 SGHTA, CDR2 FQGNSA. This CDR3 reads CASSLSAGGREKLFF. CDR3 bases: TGTGCCAGCAGCTTATCTGCAGGGGGCCGAGAAAAACTGTTTTTT.

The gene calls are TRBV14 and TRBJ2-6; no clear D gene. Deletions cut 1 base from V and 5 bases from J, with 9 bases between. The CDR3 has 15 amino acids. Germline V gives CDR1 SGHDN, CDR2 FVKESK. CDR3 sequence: CASSQVGYRANVLTF. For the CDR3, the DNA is TGTGCCAGCAGCCAAGTTGGGTACAGGGCCAACGTCCTGACTTTC. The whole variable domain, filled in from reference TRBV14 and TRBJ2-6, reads EAGVTQFPSHSVIEKGQTVTLRCDPISGHDNLYWYRRVMGKEIKFLLHFVKESKQDESGMPNNRFLAERTGGTYSTLKVQPAELEDSGVYFCASSQVGYRANVLTFGAGSRLTVL.

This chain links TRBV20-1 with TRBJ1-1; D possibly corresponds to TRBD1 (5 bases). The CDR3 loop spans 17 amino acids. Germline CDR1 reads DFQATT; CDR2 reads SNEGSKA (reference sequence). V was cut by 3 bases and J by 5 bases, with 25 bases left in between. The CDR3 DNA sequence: TGCAGTGCTAGTAGGGGACTCAATTGGGGCGAACAGACTGAAGCTTTCTTT. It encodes CSASRGLNWGEQTEAFF.